This entry is about one TCR beta chain. Antigen: not known. These data belong to a study of T cell responses to AZD1222 COVID-19 vaccine. Study-wide results and limits: Donors, mostly white British, included more females; clonal diversity was possibly underestimated.

Profiled with immunoSEQ multiplex PCR; TCRdb holds only in-frame clones, not every one. The table lists 150,000 to 200,000 clones, 70% to 90% of them singletons. The V segment lost 5 bases and the J segment 4 bases; nucleotides outside the gene matches: 7. The CDR3 is made up of 13 amino acids. Germline V gene lookup returns CDR1 SQVTM and CDR2 ANQGSEA. The receptor's source is an adult who received the AZD1222 COVID-19 vaccine. The input for sequencing was peripheral blood, taken 28 days after the second AZD1222 dose. The chain uses TRBV29-1 and TRBJ1-1; TRBD1 aligns across 7 bases. CDR3 coding DNA: TGCAGCGTTCACAGGGGAAGATTCACTGAAGCTTTCTTT. It yields the protein CSVHRGRFTEAFF. The variable domain in full, completed from reference TRBV29-1 and TRBJ1-1, reads SAVISQKPSRDICQRGTSLTIQCQVDSQVTMMFWYRQQPGQSLTLIATANQGSEATYESGFVIDKFPISRPNLTFSTLTVSNMSPEDSSIYLCSVHRGRFTEAFFGQGTRLTVV.